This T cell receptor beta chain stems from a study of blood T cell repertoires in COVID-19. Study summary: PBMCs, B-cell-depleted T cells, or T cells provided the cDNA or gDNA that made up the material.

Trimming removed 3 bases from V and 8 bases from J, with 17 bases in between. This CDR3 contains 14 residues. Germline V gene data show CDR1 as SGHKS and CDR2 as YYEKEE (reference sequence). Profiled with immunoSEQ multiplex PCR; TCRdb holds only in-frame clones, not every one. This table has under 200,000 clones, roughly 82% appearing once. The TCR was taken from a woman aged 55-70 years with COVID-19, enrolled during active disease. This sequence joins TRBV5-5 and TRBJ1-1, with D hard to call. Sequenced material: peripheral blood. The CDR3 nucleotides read TGTGCCAGCAGCTCCATAGGTGGCGGAATCGAAGCTTTCTTT. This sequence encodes CASSSIGGGIEAFF.